The clone carrying this T cell receptor beta chain showed up just a few times. This likely comes from a read error, as the CDR3 has no conserved phenylalanine or tryptophan at its end. Through Arm-PCR of CDR3 regions and iRepertoire HTBI primers, TCR beta libraries were built. TCRdb reanalysed the multiplex PCR reads using MiXCR and keeps one entry per CDR3 protein. The table records fewer than 400,000 distinct CDR3 sequences, more than 15% of them present only once. The data belong to a study of regulatory T cells in long-lasting Graves disease. About the study: Under 3 months of antithyroid drugs had been taken by newly diagnosed Graves' patients.

Time point of the sample: newly diagnosed GD, antithyroid drugs for less than 3 months. PBMC-derived RNA was used for the TCR library. The receptor was isolated from a female donor with Graves disease. This material consisted of peripheral blood mononuclear cells (PBMCs), taken at new diagnosis, from a patient treated with antithyroid drugs.

CDR3 region: CATSRESGTDTQYL. The CDR3 nucleotides read TGTGCCACCAGCAGAGAGAGTGGCACAGATACGCAGTATCTT. The chain joins TRBV15 to TRBJ2-3; no definite D call. CDR1 and CDR2 (germline): LNHNV, YYDKDF (reference sequence). Trimming removed 0 bases from V and 1 base from J, with 5 bases in between. There are 14 residues in the CDR3.